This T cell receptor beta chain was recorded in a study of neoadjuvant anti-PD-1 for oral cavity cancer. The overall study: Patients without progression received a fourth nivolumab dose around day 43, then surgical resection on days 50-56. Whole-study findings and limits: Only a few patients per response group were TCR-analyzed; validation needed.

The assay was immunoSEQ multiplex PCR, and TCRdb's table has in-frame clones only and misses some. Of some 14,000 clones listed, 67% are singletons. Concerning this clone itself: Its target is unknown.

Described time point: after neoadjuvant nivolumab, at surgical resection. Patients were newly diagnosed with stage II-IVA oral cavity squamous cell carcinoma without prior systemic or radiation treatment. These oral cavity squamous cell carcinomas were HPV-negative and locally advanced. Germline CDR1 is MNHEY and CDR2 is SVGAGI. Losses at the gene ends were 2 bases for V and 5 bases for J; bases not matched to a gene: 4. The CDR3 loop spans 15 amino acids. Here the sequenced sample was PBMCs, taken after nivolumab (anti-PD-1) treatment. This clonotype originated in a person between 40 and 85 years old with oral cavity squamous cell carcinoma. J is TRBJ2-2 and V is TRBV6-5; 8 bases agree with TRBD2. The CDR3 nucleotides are TGTGCCAGCAGTTACGGGACTAGTGGTACCGGGGAGCTGTTTTTT. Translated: CASSYGTSGTGELFF.